These 30 T cell receptor beta chains came from one sample sequenced in a study of OX40 agonist ivuxolimab in advanced cancers. Libraries were prepared by immunoSEQ multiplex PCR; TCRdb keeps only in-frame clonotypes and omits some of them. The table has tens of thousands of clones, 84% seen once. The sequencing used CD4+ or CD8+ T cells sorted from blood, collected in a trial of the OX40 agonist ivuxolimab. The receptors shown here come from an adult with an advanced solid tumor such as melanoma, head and neck, liver or kidney cancer.

As concerns this clone: A junction boundary mismatches the germline segment, possibly from a read error. The V call is TRBV28, the J call TRBJ2-7; no reliable D call. CDR1 is MDHEN and CDR2 is SYDVKM in the germline V gene. The CDR3 is 13 amino acids. The CDR3 sequence: CASSENPDQPNDF. The DNA for the CDR3 is TGTGCCAGCAGTGAGAACCCGGACCAGCCCAATGACTTC.

This chain links TRBV29-1 with TRBJ2-7; 7 positions match TRBD2. Losses at the gene ends were 8 bases for V and 3 bases for J; bases not matched to a gene: 10. Germline V gene sequence: CDR1 SQVTM, CDR2 ANQGSEA. The CDR3 has 13 amino acids. The CDR3 region has the DNA TGCAGCCTCCCGGGGGGACGGAGCTACGAGCAGTACTTC. This sequence encodes CSLPGGRSYEQYF.

V gene TRBV18 combines with J gene TRBJ1-1; D unresolved. CDR1 is KGHSH and CDR2 is LQKENI in the germline V gene. The CDR3 has 14 amino acids. Trimming took 6 bases from V and 3 from J, leaving 14 bases between them. This CDR3 reads CASSDAGSDTEAFF. Here the CDR3 DNA reads TGTGCCAGCTCTGATGCCGGGAGCGACACTGAAGCTTTCTTT.

The rearrangement uses TRBV14 and TRBJ2-7; D gene unclear. This CDR3 is built from 15 residues. V shed 1 base and J shed 2 bases, with 12 bases lying between them. In germline, CDR1 is SGHDN, CDR2 FVKESK. Written as DNA, the CDR3 is TGTGCCAGCAGCCAAGGGCGACACTTAGCCTACGAGCAGTACTTC. Protein sequence: CASSQGRHLAYEQYF.

This clone is labeled as medium-sized. The gene calls are TRBV5-1 and TRBJ2-1; 7 bases map to TRBD2. Per the germline V gene, CDR1 is SGHRS and CDR2 is YFSETQ. The CDR3 runs 15 residues. V shed 4 bases, J shed 7 bases, and the junction held 11 bases outside the gene matches. The CDR3 spells CASSLRDLAVNEQFF. The CDR3 DNA follows: TGCGCCAGCAGCCTACGGGACCTAGCGGTGAATGAGCAGTTCTTC.

This chain uses TRBV19 with TRBJ2-6; 8 nucleotides line up with TRBD1. Germline CDR1 reads LNHDA; CDR2 reads SQIVND (reference sequence). The CDR3 loop spans 17 amino acids. The V and J ends lost 3 bases and 4 bases, in that order; junction bases with no gene match: 8. CDR3 nucleotides: TGTGCCAGTAGTATCAGGCAGGGGGCGCTCGGGGCCAACGTCCTGACTTTC. Translating gives CASSIRQGALGANVLTF.

Sample share makes this clone medium-sized. The rearrangement uses TRBV27 and TRBJ1-5; no reliable D call. Germline loops: CDR1 MNHEY, CDR2 SMNVEV (reference sequence). With 5 bases removed from V and 9 bases from J, the gap between germline ends came to 17 bases. The CDR3 loop spans 14 amino acids. The CDR3 is CASSPTVAWRPQHF. The CDR3, as DNA: TGTGCCAGCAGTCCGACGGTAGCATGGAGGCCCCAGCATTTT.

The chain uses TRBV7-2 and TRBJ2-2, with D uncertain. The V and J ends lost 5 bases and 3 bases respectively, with 10 bases between them. The CDR3 loop spans 14 amino acids. CDR1 and CDR2 from the germline V gene are SGHTA and FQGNSA. The CDR3 region has the DNA TGTGCCAGCAGCGTTGAAAGCTACACCGGGGAGCTGTTTTTT. Protein product: CASSVESYTGELFF.

The chain recombines TRBV7-2 with TRBJ1-5, with a tentative D call TRBD1 (5 bases). The CDR3 is 15 amino acids. V dropped 4 bases and J dropped 2 bases, with 12 bases sitting between them. CDR1 is SGHTA, CDR2 FQGNSA, per germline. The CDR3: CASSSDSVGNQPQHF. The CDR3 DNA sequence: TGTGCCAGCAGCTCCGACAGTGTGGGCAATCAGCCCCAGCATTTT.

This clone was counted only a few times. This chain uses TRBV30 with TRBJ2-3; 9 positions agree with TRBD2. V was pared by 3 bases and J by 1 base, with 11 bases of the junction left unmatched. CDR1 GTSNPN and CDR2 SVGIG come from the germline V gene (reference sequence). This CDR3 is built from 17 residues. The CDR3 here is CAWSPGYRTSGTDTQYF. The CDR3 coding sequence is TGTGCCTGGAGCCCAGGGTACAGGACTAGCGGCACAGATACGCAGTATTTT.

CDR3 in DNA: TGTGCCGGCAGGACAGGGAGGAAGAACACTGAAGCTTTCTTT. It translates to CAGRTGRKNTEAFF. This chain connects TRBV30 to TRBJ1-1; 8 bases align to TRBD1. The CDR3 has 14 amino acids. Germline V gene lookup returns CDR1 GTSNPN and CDR2 SVGIG (reference sequence). The trim removed 8 bases at V and 1 base at J, leaving 9 bases unmatched. Supplemented by reference TRBV30 and TRBJ1-1, the full variable domain reads SQTIHQWPATLVQPVGSPLSLECTVEGTSNPNLYWYRQAAGRGLQLLFYSVGIGQISSEVPQNLSASRPQDRQFILSSKKLLLSDSGFYLCAGRTGRKNTEAFFGQGTRLTVV.

The V and J genes are TRBV6-1 and TRBJ2-7, with D perhaps matching TRBD1 (6 bases). V was cut by 7 bases and J by 1 base, with 14 bases left in between. This CDR3 spans 14 amino acids. CDR1 is MNHNS and CDR2 is SASEGT in the germline V gene. The CDR3 region is CASTYGGQSYEQYF. The CDR3 region has the DNA TGTGCCAGCACCTATGGGGGACAATCCTACGAGCAGTACTTC.

The gene calls are TRBV27 and TRBJ2-3, with D tentatively TRBD1 (6 bases). This CDR3 is built from 14 residues. CDR1 is MNHEY and CDR2 is SMNVEV in the germline V gene (reference sequence). The germline V and J ends were trimmed by 6 bases and 6 bases, with 16 bases remaining between them. As DNA, the CDR3 is TGTGCCAGCAGCCACAGGGACCTGTCTGATACGCAGTATTTT. Protein: CASSHRDLSDTQYF.

This chain joins TRBV10-3 and TRBJ2-3; 7 bases fit TRBD2. Trimming cost V 6 bases and J 4 bases; bases outside gene matches: 7. The CDR3 runs to 14 residues. The germline CDR1 and CDR2 sequences are ENHRY and SYGVKD. The CDR3 DNA is TGTGCCATCAGACCTGGACTAGACTCAGATACGCAGTATTTT. It translates to CAIRPGLDSDTQYF.

This chain links TRBV19 with TRBJ2-2; the D is unclear. Germline-derived CDR1 and CDR2 are LNHDA and SQIVND (reference sequence). The CDR3 contains 16 residues. Trimming removed 2 bases from V and 6 bases from J, with 16 bases in between. CDR3 residues: CASSITPGWQAGELFF. CDR3 DNA: TGTGCCAGTAGTATAACCCCCGGGTGGCAGGCCGGGGAGCTGTTTTTT.

This sequence joins TRBV28 and TRBJ1-4, with D unclear. The V gene lost 5 bases and the J gene lost 14 bases, with 12 bases spanning the gap. This CDR3 has 11 residues. From germline, CDR1 is MDHEN and CDR2 SYDVKM. The CDR3 nucleotides are TGTGCCAGCAGTAGTCGCAGTAGCCTGTTTTTT. Protein sequence: CASSSRSSLFF.

The rearrangement links TRBV6-5 to TRBJ2-7, with 12 bases that match TRBD1. Germline lookup yields CDR1 MNHEY and CDR2 SVGAGI. V gave up 6 bases and J gave up 6 bases; unmatched junction bases: 6. The CDR3 contains 14 residues. The CDR3 DNA reads TGTGCCAGCAGAAAAGGGACAGGGGGCTTCGAGCAGTACTTC. The encoded protein is CASRKGTGGFEQYF.

V gene TRBV5-4 combines with J gene TRBJ1-2; 8 nucleotides align to TRBD1. Trimming removed 3 bases from V and 5 bases from J; junction bases left unmatched: 9. From germline, CDR1 is SGHNT and CDR2 YYREEE (reference sequence). The CDR3 runs 15 residues. CDR3 DNA sequence: TGTGCCAGCAGCTCAGGACAGGGCCGACTTTATGGCTACACCTTC. Translation: CASSSGQGRLYGYTF.

This chain uses TRBV18 with TRBJ1-3; unclear D gene. The CDR3 is made up of 15 amino acids. V was clipped by 0 bases and J by 0 bases, with 6 bases between them. Germline CDR1 KGHSH, CDR2 LQKENI. This chain's CDR3 is CASSPPGSSGNTIYF. The CDR3 DNA sequence: TGTGCCAGCTCACCACCAGGGAGCTCTGGAAACACCATATATTTT.

This chain uses TRBV7-2 with TRBJ2-7; D not certain. Germline V CDR1 and CDR2: SGHTA, FQGNSA. Deletions cut 1 base from V and 4 bases from J, with 11 bases between. This CDR3 has 14 amino acids. CDR3 sequence reads: CASSLDFSLYEQYF. The CDR3 DNA sequence: TGTGCCAGCAGCTTAGACTTCAGCTTGTACGAGCAGTACTTC.

The V call is TRBV5-4, the J call TRBJ2-1, with TRBD1 as a possible D gene (6 bases). This CDR3 contains 14 residues. V was cut by 4 bases and J by 5 bases, with 13 bases left in between. In germline, CDR1 is SGHNT, CDR2 YYREEE (reference sequence). This CDR3 reads CASSLRDIDNEQFF. The CDR3 nucleotides read TGTGCCAGCAGCCTCCGGGACATAGACAATGAGCAGTTCTTC. The variable domain in full, completed from reference TRBV5-4 and TRBJ2-1, reads ETGVTQSPTHLIKTRGQQVTLRCSSQSGHNTVSWYQQALGQGPQFIFQYYREEENGRGNFPPRFSGLQFPNYSSELNVNALELDDSALYLCASSLRDIDNEQFFGPGTRLTVL.

The chain links TRBV9 to TRBJ2-5, with D perhaps TRBD1 or TRBD2 (5 bases each). V was cut by 5 bases and J by 1 base, with 12 bases left in between. Germline CDR1 is SGDLS and CDR2 is YYNGEE. The CDR3 has 14 residues. Here the CDR3 reads CASSPGRPQETQYF. Written as DNA, the CDR3 is TGTGCCAGCAGTCCGGGACGCCCCCAAGAGACCCAGTACTTC.

This clone has just one count. The chain is built from TRBV5-1 and TRBJ2-3; TRBD1 matches 9 bases. Germline loops: CDR1 SGHRS, CDR2 YFSETQ. V shed 4 bases and J 3 bases; nucleotides not matched to a gene: 9. The CDR3 length is 16 residues. This CDR3 is CASSPTTGGETDTQYF. As DNA, the CDR3 is TGCGCCAGCAGCCCAACTACAGGGGGCGAGACAGATACGCAGTATTTT.

This sequence joins TRBV5-5 and TRBJ2-7; TRBD2 might be the D (5 bases). V was pared by 4 bases and J by 1 base, with 15 bases between. Germline values: CDR1 SGHKS, CDR2 YYEKEE (reference sequence). This CDR3 is 15 amino acids long. This CDR3 reads CASSPFARDSYEQYF. The DNA for the CDR3 is TGTGCCAGCAGCCCCTTTGCTCGGGATTCCTACGAGCAGTACTTC.

The CDR3: CASSPRTSVEEQYF. The CDR3 DNA is TGTGCCAGCTCACCCAGGACCTCGGTGGAGGAGCAGTACTTC. The chain couples TRBV18 to TRBJ2-7; D remains unclear. This CDR3 comprises 14 residues. The V gene lost 3 bases and the J gene lost 7 bases, with 16 bases spanning the gap. Germline V CDR1 and CDR2: KGHSH, LQKENI.

The genes are TRBV5-4 and TRBJ2-1, with TRBD1 matching over 8 bases. The germline V gene has CDR1 SGHNT and CDR2 YYREEE (reference sequence). The J segment lost 1 base and the V segment lost 4 bases, leaving 4 bases of the junction unmatched. The CDR3 sequence is 15 residues long. The CDR3 loop is CASSRRDRSYNEQFF. In DNA, the CDR3 is TGTGCCAGCAGCCGCCGGGACAGGTCCTACAATGAGCAGTTCTTC.

V gene TRBV6-4 combines with J gene TRBJ2-1, with a possible D match to TRBD2 (6 bases). Trimming shortened V by 8 bases and J by 9 bases, and 17 bases separated the two germline ends. Germline V lookup: CDR1 MRHNA, CDR2 SNTAGT. The CDR3 is 13 residues long. The CDR3 loop is CASASGLGGEQFF. In nucleotides, the CDR3 is TGTGCCAGCGCATCGGGACTCGGCGGTGAGCAGTTCTTC.

In its sample, this clone was seen a few times. The junction does not match germline at one end; this may be a read error. The chain recombines TRBV7-7 with TRBJ2-3; D gene ambiguous. The CDR3 extends over 13 amino acids. Germline V lookup: CDR1 SSHAT, CDR2 FNYEAQ (reference sequence). This CDR3 reads CASSLERLHTQYF. For the CDR3, the DNA is TGTGCTAGCAGCTTAGAACGTCTTCATACGCAGTATTTT.

This clone has a handful of counts. This sequence joins TRBV18 and TRBJ2-5, with D unclear. Trimming removed 4 bases from V and 3 bases from J, with 9 bases in between. CDR1 is KGHSH and CDR2 is LQKENI in the germline V gene. The CDR3 totals 13 residues. The CDR3 loop reads CASSLRREETQYF. The CDR3 DNA follows: TGTGCCAGCTCACTCCGACGGGAAGAGACCCAGTACTTC. The full variable domain, with the rest looked up from reference TRBV18 and TRBJ2-5, is NAGVMQNPRHLVRRRGQEARLRCSPMKGHSHVYWYRQLPEEGLKFMVYLQKENIIDESGMPKERFSAEFPKEGPSILRIQQVVRGDSAAYFCASSLRREETQYFGPGTRLLVL.

J is TRBJ2-3 and V is TRBV28; D possibly corresponds to TRBD1 (6 bases). Germline V lookup: CDR1 MDHEN, CDR2 SYDVKM. The V and J ends lost 3 bases and 2 bases respectively, with 18 bases between them. The CDR3 has 17 residues. CDR3 amino acids: CASSFLDSLLITDTQYF. The CDR3 DNA is TGTGCCAGCAGTTTTCTGGACAGTCTCCTAATCACAGATACGCAGTATTTT.